This paragraph reports one T cell receptor (beta chain). Its target is not known. The data were obtained in a study of identifying expanded T cells in peripheral blood. Whole-study results and caveats: Differentially abundant clones: 1 to 1.5 between replicates, about 17 at two to three weeks, roughly 18 at four. Two-week clone count variance significantly increased as total template count grew.

Produced via immunoSEQ multiplex PCR; TCRdb's table is partial and in-frame only. The sample gives 90,000 to 100,000 clones, around nine tenths of which show up once; about 3.9% is in the top ten. Healthy donors had no documented immune events, such as infections, while sampled. The CDR3 runs to 13 residues. V lost 2 bases and J 4 bases, leaving 6 bases between the germline ends. Germline CDR1 is SNHLY and CDR2 is FYNNEI. What was sequenced was blood. The chain is built from TRBV2 and TRBJ2-1; no clear D. This sequence originates from a person aged 18 to 75 in good health. CDR3 sequence: CASSEKPYNEQFF. Here the CDR3 DNA reads TGTGCCAGCAGTGAAAAGCCATACAATGAGCAGTTCTTC.